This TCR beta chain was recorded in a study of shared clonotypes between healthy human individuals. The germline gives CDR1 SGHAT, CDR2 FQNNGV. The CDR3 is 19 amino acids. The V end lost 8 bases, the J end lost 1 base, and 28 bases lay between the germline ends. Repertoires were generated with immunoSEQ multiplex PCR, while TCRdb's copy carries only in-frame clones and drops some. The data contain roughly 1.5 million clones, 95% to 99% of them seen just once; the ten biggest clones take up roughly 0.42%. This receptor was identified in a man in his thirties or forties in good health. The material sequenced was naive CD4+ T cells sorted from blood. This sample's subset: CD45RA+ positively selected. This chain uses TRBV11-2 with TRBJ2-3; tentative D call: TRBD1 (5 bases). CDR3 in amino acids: CASSSSQGGVGARTDTQYF. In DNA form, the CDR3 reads TGTGCCAGCTCCTCCTCGCAGGGTGGGGTTGGGGCGCGCACAGATACGCAGTATTTT. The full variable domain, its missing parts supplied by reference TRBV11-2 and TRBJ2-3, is EAGVAQSPRYKIIEKRQSVAFWCNPISGHATLYWYQQILGQGPKLLIQFQNNGVVDDSQLPKDRFSAERLKGVDSTLKIQPAKLEDSAVYLCASSSSQGGVGARTDTQYFGPGTRLTVL.